The source of this T cell receptor (beta chain) is a study of T-cell reconstitution after alpha-beta-depleted transplantation in children. This clonotype was picked up a small number of times. Preparing the TCRbeta library involved the use of unique molecular identifiers. TCRdb re-called the PCR reads through MiXCR, storing one row per CDR3 protein. This sample has about 610,000 distinct CDR3 sequences, with roughly a tenth found just once. The CDR3 runs 14 residues. V lost 2 bases and J lost 4, with 12 bases in between. Germline V gives CDR1 SGHDT, CDR2 YYEEEE. V and J are TRBV5-6 and TRBJ2-5, with D hard to call. The receptor was isolated from a human donor who donated a stem cell graft to a child with acute myeloid leukemia. Here the sequenced sample was PBMCs from the stem cell graft donor, taken from the stem cell graft. The CDR3 protein is CASSFGLSGETQYF. The CDR3, as DNA: TGTGCCAGCAGCTTCGGGCTATCAGGAGAGACCCAGTACTTC.